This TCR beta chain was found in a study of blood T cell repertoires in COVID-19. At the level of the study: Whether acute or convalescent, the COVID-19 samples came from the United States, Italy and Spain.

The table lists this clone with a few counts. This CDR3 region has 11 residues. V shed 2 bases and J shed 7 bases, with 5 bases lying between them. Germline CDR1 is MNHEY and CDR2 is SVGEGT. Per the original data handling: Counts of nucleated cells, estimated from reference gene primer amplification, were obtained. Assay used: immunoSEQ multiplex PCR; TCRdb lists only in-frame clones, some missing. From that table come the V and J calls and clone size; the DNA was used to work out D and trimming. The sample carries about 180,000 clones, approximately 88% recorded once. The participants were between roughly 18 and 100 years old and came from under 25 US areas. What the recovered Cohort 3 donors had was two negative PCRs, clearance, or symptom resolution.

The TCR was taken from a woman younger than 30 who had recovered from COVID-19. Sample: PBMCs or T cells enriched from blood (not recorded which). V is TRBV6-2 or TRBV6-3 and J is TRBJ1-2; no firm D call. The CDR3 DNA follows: TGTGCCAGCAGTTACGTCGGTGGCTACACCTTC. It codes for CASSYVGGYTF.